This T cell receptor beta chain comes out of a study of blood T cells in healthy people across ages. Overall study findings and caveats: Whereas aged donors had fewer naive CD4+ cells, long-lived donors had more of them and higher diversity. Any conclusive comparison of naive versus antigen-experienced cells was prevented by using unsorted PBMCs.

A sample-barcoded 5' primer and a J-beta primer mix were used in a second PCR of about 7 to 12 cycles. TCRdb recomputed calls from the 5' RACE reads with MiXCR, one row per CDR3 protein. This sample yields hundreds of thousands of distinct CDR3 sequences, of which roughly three fifths are seen a single time; around 25% belongs to the top ten. The J segment lost 4 bases and the V segment lost 0 bases, leaving 7 bases of the junction unmatched. CDR3 length equals 16 residues. Germline V gene lookup returns CDR1 SGHRS and CDR2 YFSETQ. With regard to this clonotype: Its antigen is as yet unknown.

The chain combines TRBV5-1 with TRBJ2-3, with 8 nucleotides matching TRBD1. Input material: blood. The TCR was taken from a man aged 40-49 years in good health. The CDR3 DNA reads as TGCGCCAGCAGCTTGGTGGGACAGGTGGGCGCAGATACGCAGTATTTT. Amino acids: CASSLVGQVGADTQYF. The variable domain in full, completed from reference TRBV5-1 and TRBJ2-3, reads KAGVTQTPRYLIKTRGQQVTLSCSPISGHRSVSWYQQTPGQGLQFLFEYFSETQRNKGNFPGRFSGRQFSNSRSEMNVSTLELGDSALYLCASSLVGQVGADTQYFGPGTRLTVL.